This record covers a single T cell receptor beta chain. Its antigen is not known. This entry comes from a study of beta chain features in type 1 diabetes. About the research overall: The study examined about 100 million sorted cells across all samples.

The authors reverse transcribed all of the isolated RNA, so sequencing captured expressed TCRB transcripts. The protocol was immunoSEQ multiplex PCR, while the TCRdb copy is restricted to in-frame clones and leaves out a portion. The sample has about 120,000 clones; 16% are singletons. Sorting with CD45RO/CCR7/CD25/CD127/CD95/CD27 yielded naive, central memory, regulatory and stem-like memory CD4+ cells. Germline-derived CDR1 and CDR2 are GTSNPN and SVGIG (reference sequence). CDR3 size: 13 residues. Trimming cost V 1 base and J 6 bases, with 7 bases left between them. Study outcomes and limitations: Moderately but significantly shorter TCRB CDR3s were found in Type 1 diabetes patients in all four CD4+ subsets. High TCR expression in some cells could lead to their over-representation in cDNA sequencing.

The clonotype was recovered from a young man with type 1 diabetes. The chain employs TRBV30 and TRBJ1-6; weak D call: TRBD1 (6 bases). Sequenced sample: central memory CD4+ T cells from blood. The CDR3 DNA is TGTGCCTGGAGTGGGACAGCTAATTCACCCCTCCACTTT. It codes for CAWSGTANSPLHF.